Below, one T cell receptor beta chain is given with its context. The antigen is not known. Method: immunoSEQ multiplex PCR; TCRdb's copy keeps in-frame clones and lacks some. The sample has fewer than 50,000 clones; 90% are singletons. This sample is drawn from a study of T cell responses to AZD1222 COVID-19 vaccine. Study results and caveats: Spike regions recognized by vaccine-associated CD4 TCRs spanned the protein, led by 160-218 and 743-854.

Germline assignment: CDR1 KGHSH and CDR2 LQKENI. CDR3 size: 16 residues. The V gene lost 6 bases and the J gene lost 2 bases, with 14 bases spanning the gap. The sample was peripheral blood, taken 28 days after the second AZD1222 dose. The chain employs TRBV18 and TRBJ2-6, with a tentative D call TRBD2 (5 bases). This clonotype originated in an adult who received the AZD1222 COVID-19 vaccine. CDR3 residues: CASSDSGVAGANVLTF. CDR3 in DNA: TGTGCCAGCTCCGATTCCGGGGTCGCTGGGGCCAACGTCCTGACTTTC.